Reported below is one TCR beta chain. The junction does not match germline at one end; this may be a read error. The data derive from a study of blood T cell repertoires in COVID-19. Clones were sequenced by immunoSEQ multiplex PCR, and TCRdb holds only the in-frame ones, with some missing. The table lists about 350,000 clones, 85% to 90% of them singletons. The CDR3 has 17 residues. Germline CDR1 and CDR2: MRHNA and SNTAGT. This TCR was recovered from a woman aged 25 to 45 who had been exposed to COVID-19. V usage is TRBV6-4 and J usage is TRBJ1-5; 8 positions agree with TRBD1. Sample: PBMCs or T cells enriched from blood (not recorded which). The CDR3: CPNRWAGGRVSNQPQHF. CDR3 sequence (DNA): TGCCCCAACCGCTGGGCAGGGGGCCGGGTTAGCAATCAGCCCCAGCATTTT.